The clone carrying this TCR beta chain has a handful of counts. In the same sample, other DNA sequences code for this CDR3. This record comes from a study of shared clonotypes between healthy human individuals. Using immunoSEQ multiplex PCR, the repertoire was profiled, and TCRdb retains in-frame clones only, with some absent. The repertoire holds approximately 2,000,000 clones, around 92% seen once, with roughly 0.34% in the top ten. Germline lookup yields CDR1 SGHRS and CDR2 YFSETQ. The CDR3 runs 14 residues. V lost 0 bases, J lost 4 bases, and 7 bases lay in between. The TCR comes from a man younger than 35 in good health. Some clones in this sample may be carry-over from other donors' samples. The chain employs TRBV5-1 and TRBJ2-2; perhaps D is TRBD1 or TRBD2 (5 bases each). The sample comprised naive CD4+ T cells from PBMCs. The subset: CD45RA+ positively selected. This chain's CDR3 is CASSLGGSTGELFF. Written as DNA, the CDR3 is TGCGCCAGCAGCTTGGGGGGGTCCACCGGGGAGCTGTTTTTT.